These 21 T cell receptor beta chains came from one sample sequenced in a study of CD8 T cells in Susac syndrome. A quantity of about 0.5 to 1 ug RNA underwent reverse transcription using random hexamers. One entry per CDR3 protein, called by TCRdb with MiXCR from the immunoSEQ multiplex PCR reads. The sample contains roughly 130,000 distinct CDR3 sequences, roughly 94% of which appear only once. The sequenced material came from CD4+ T cells from PBMCs. The receptors were gathered from a human donor with multiple sclerosis.

Here the CDR3 DNA reads TGTGCCAGCAGTTACCTAGCGGGATTTGGGGAGGACACGCAGTATTTT. Amino acids: CASSYLAGFGEDTQYF. The chain employs TRBV6-6 and TRBJ2-3; 9 nucleotides line up with TRBD2. Germline CDR1 and CDR2: MNHNY and SVGAGI (reference sequence). V lost 2 bases, J lost 9 bases, and 12 bases stayed unmatched. CDR3 length equals 16 residues.

The chain recombines TRBV13 with TRBJ1-5; the D is unclear. The length of the CDR3 is 14 residues. Trimming pared 0 bases from V and 4 bases from J, leaving 7 bases between. Germline-derived CDR1 and CDR2 are PRHDT and FYEKMQ (reference sequence). The CDR3 protein is CASSLGPANQPQHF. In nucleotides, the CDR3 is TGTGCCAGCAGCTTAGGACCGGCGAATCAGCCCCAGCATTTT. The whole variable domain, remainder taken from reference TRBV13 and TRBJ1-5, is AAGVIQSPRHLIKEKRETATLKCYPIPRHDTVYWYQQGPGQDPQFLISFYEKMQSDKGSIPDRFSAQQFSDYHSELNMSSLELGDSALYFCASSLGPANQPQHFGDGTRLSIL.

This chain links TRBV20-1 with TRBJ1-1, with unresolved D. Between the trimmed V and J ends, which lost 6 bases and 1 base, there was a span of 9 bases. The CDR3 contains 12 residues. Germline lookup yields CDR1 DFQATT and CDR2 SNEGSKA (reference sequence). The CDR3, as DNA: TGCAGTGCACCTGAAGAGAACACTGAAGCTTTCTTT. Translated, it gives CSAPEENTEAFF.

The gene calls are TRBV6-2 or TRBV6-3 and TRBJ2-7; 8 bases are a match to TRBD1. This CDR3 has 15 amino acids. Germline loops: CDR1 MNHEY, CDR2 SVGEGT. The trim removed 2 bases at V and 4 bases at J, leaving 7 bases unmatched. The CDR3, as DNA: TGTGCCAGCAGTTACATCGCAGGGGGCTGGTACGAGCAGTACTTC. Encoded protein: CASSYIAGGWYEQYF.

The J gene is TRBJ1-4, the V gene TRBV18, with TRBD1 matching over 7 bases. CDR3 length: 16 residues. Trimming took 4 bases from V and 5 from J; bases not matched to a gene: 10. Germline V gives CDR1 KGHSH, CDR2 LQKENI. The CDR3 bases are TGTGCCAGCTCACGAAAGACCGGGACAGAGAATGAAAAACTGTTTTTT. Amino acids: CASSRKTGTENEKLFF.

The chain is built from TRBV19 and TRBJ2-3; unclear D gene. The V end was cut by 4 bases, the J end by 2 bases, with 10 bases between. CDR3 length: 14 residues. Germline CDR1 LNHDA, CDR2 SQIVND (reference sequence). The CDR3 is CASSNQRNTDTQYF. DNA of the CDR3: TGTGCCAGTAGTAACCAGCGCAACACAGATACGCAGTATTTT. The whole variable domain, remainder taken from reference TRBV19 and TRBJ2-3, is DGGITQSPKYLFRKEGQNVTLSCEQNLNHDAMYWYRQDPGQGLRLIYYSQIVNDFQKGDIAEGYSVSREKKESFPLTVTSAQKNPTAFYLCASSNQRNTDTQYFGPGTRLTVL.

The genes are TRBV30 and TRBJ2-5, with 12 bases fitting TRBD2. The germline gives CDR1 GTSNPN, CDR2 SVGIG (reference sequence). CDR3 size: 14 residues. The trim removed 0 bases at V and 4 bases at J, leaving 0 bases unmatched. The CDR3 nucleotides read TGTGCCTGGAGTGTGGGACTAGCGGGAGAGACCCAGTACTTC. Protein sequence: CAWSVGLAGETQYF.

This chain links TRBV27 with TRBJ1-1, with TRBD1 as a possible D gene (6 bases). Germline V gene data show CDR1 as MNHEY and CDR2 as SMNVEV (reference sequence). Deletions cut 7 bases from V and 3 bases from J, with 15 bases between. CDR3 length: 14 residues. The chain's CDR3 is CASIGGARDTEAFF. For the CDR3, the DNA is TGTGCCAGCATTGGGGGGGCGCGAGACACTGAAGCTTTCTTT.

This chain joins TRBV6-1 and TRBJ2-5; no definite D call. V was pared by 4 bases and J by 5 bases, with 14 bases between. The CDR3 is made up of 14 amino acids. In germline, CDR1 is MNHNS, CDR2 SASEGT. Here the CDR3 reads CASSGTLRLETQYF. In DNA form, the CDR3 reads TGTGCCAGCAGTGGGACCCTACGGTTGGAGACCCAGTACTTC.

The chain combines TRBV6-1 with TRBJ1-2; maybe TRBD1 (5 bases). V was cut by 7 bases and J by 0 bases, with 21 bases left in between. CDR3 length: 17 residues. Germline V lookup: CDR1 MNHNS, CDR2 SASEGT. CDR3 sequence (DNA): TGTGCCAGCACCGAGGGGTATGGTGGCAGAACTAACTATGGCTACACCTTC. Amino acid sequence: CASTEGYGGRTNYGYTF.

The V call is TRBV6-5, the J call TRBJ2-7; TRBD1 matches at 10 bases. This CDR3 contains 16 residues. Unmatched junction bases numbered 6, after V lost 0 bases and J lost 4 bases. The germline V gene has CDR1 MNHEY and CDR2 SVGAGI. CDR3 nucleotide sequence: TGTGCCAGCAGTTACTCGACGACAGGGGGCTTGTACGAGCAGTACTTC. Translated, it gives CASSYSTTGGLYEQYF.

This sequence joins TRBV6-1 and TRBJ2-7; D gene unclear. This CDR3 has 12 residues. V lost 6 bases and J lost 7, with 13 bases in between. Germline CDR1 is MNHNS and CDR2 is SASEGT. Here the CDR3 reads CASSQTDREQYF. In DNA form, the CDR3 reads TGTGCCAGCAGCCAGACCGACCGGGAGCAGTACTTC.

The count of this clonotype is one. The chain joins TRBV7-8 to TRBJ2-5; D is ambiguous. V lost 7 bases, J lost 1 base, and 10 bases lay in between. CDR3 size: 13 residues. CDR1 and CDR2 (germline): SGHVS, FQNEAQ. The CDR3 DNA reads TGTGCCAGCAAAGGGTCAGTCCAAGAGACCCAGTACTTC. Its protein is CASKGSVQETQYF.

This clonotype was found a few times. This chain links TRBV6-5 with TRBJ1-1; D might be TRBD1 (5 bases). Germline V gene data show CDR1 as MNHEY and CDR2 as SVGAGI. Deletions cut 6 bases from V and 4 bases from J, with 15 bases between. The CDR3 loop spans 14 amino acids. For the CDR3, the DNA is TGTGCCAGCAGCCGAGTGGGGGGGGGCACTGAAGCTTTCTTT. Translation gives CASSRVGGGTEAFF.

The rearrangement uses TRBV5-1 and TRBJ2-7; D is unresolved. The CDR3 sequence is 14 residues long. Trimming removed 0 bases from V and 0 bases from J, with 7 bases in between. The germline V gene has CDR1 SGHRS and CDR2 YFSETQ. This CDR3 reads CASSLGTHSYEQYF. CDR3 nucleotides: TGCGCCAGCAGCTTGGGGACGCACTCCTACGAGCAGTACTTC.

This chain links TRBV5-4 with TRBJ1-1; 7 bases align to TRBD1. Looked up from germline, CDR1 is SGHNT and CDR2 is YYREEE (reference sequence). The V gene end was trimmed by 4 bases and the J gene end by 1 base; junction bases not matched to a gene: 4. The CDR3 extends over 14 amino acids. Here the CDR3 reads CASSPGQSNTEAFF. The CDR3 DNA reads TGTGCCAGCAGCCCGGGACAGTCGAACACTGAAGCTTTCTTT.

The chain uses TRBV12-3 or TRBV12-4 and TRBJ1-2; D gene ambiguous. The V gene lost 8 bases and the J gene lost 8 bases, with 15 bases spanning the gap. There are 12 residues in the CDR3. CDR3 sequence reads: CASAIRVGGYTF. CDR3 nucleotides: TGTGCCAGCGCCATCCGGGTCGGGGGCTACACCTTC.

The chain couples TRBV10-3 to TRBJ1-6, with a possible D match to TRBD1 (6 bases). Trimming pared 10 bases from V and 7 bases from J, leaving 20 bases between. The CDR3 is 15 amino acids. CDR1 and CDR2 (germline): ENHRY, SYGVKD. CDR3 loop: CATSSSRDKNSPLHF. The CDR3 DNA reads TGTGCCACCTCGTCATCCAGGGACAAGAATTCACCCCTCCACTTT.

The rearrangement links TRBV6-1 to TRBJ2-4; tentative D call: TRBD2 (5 bases). Germline V gene data show CDR1 as MNHNS and CDR2 as SASEGT. This CDR3 has 11 residues. V was shortened by 2 bases and J by 10 bases, with 6 bases between the two germline ends. The CDR3 nucleotides are TGTGCCAGCAGTGAAAGGGAGATTCAGTACTTC. Protein sequence: CASSEREIQYF.

This chain connects TRBV2 to TRBJ1-5, with a tentative D call TRBD1 (6 bases). Germline CDR1 and CDR2: SNHLY and FYNNEI. Trimming removed 4 bases from V and 0 bases from J, with 19 bases in between. The CDR3 consists of 18 residues. The CDR3 is CASSAGTNTGYSNQPQHF. The CDR3 nucleotides are TGTGCCAGCAGTGCCGGGACAAATACTGGCTATAGCAATCAGCCCCAGCATTTT.

CDR3 in amino acids: CASSPTWIAATYNEQFF. The CDR3, as DNA: TGTGCCAGCAGCCCCACGTGGATAGCGGCAACCTACAATGAGCAGTTCTTC. V is TRBV7-2 and J is TRBJ2-1, with D tentatively TRBD2 (6 bases). The germline gives CDR1 SGHTA, CDR2 FQGNSA. V lost 5 bases and J lost 2, with 19 bases in between. The CDR3 has 17 amino acids.